This TCR beta chain stems from a study of shared clonotypes between healthy human individuals. Here immunoSEQ multiplex PCR was the method, and the copy in TCRdb shows in-frame clones only, minus some. Of fewer than 1.8 million clones in the sample, 98% were seen once. Sequencing was performed on naive CD4+ T cells sorted from blood. Subset indicated: CD45RA+ positively selected. The clonotype originates from a young man in good health.

The CDR3: CSVMGLANYEQYF. The CDR3 DNA is TGCAGCGTTATGGGCCTAGCAAACTACGAGCAGTACTTC. This sequence joins TRBV29-1 and TRBJ2-7; a possible D gene is TRBD2 (5 bases). The CDR3 has 13 residues. Germline V gene sequence: CDR1 SQVTM, CDR2 ANQGSEA. V dropped 5 bases and J dropped 3 bases, with 14 bases sitting between them.